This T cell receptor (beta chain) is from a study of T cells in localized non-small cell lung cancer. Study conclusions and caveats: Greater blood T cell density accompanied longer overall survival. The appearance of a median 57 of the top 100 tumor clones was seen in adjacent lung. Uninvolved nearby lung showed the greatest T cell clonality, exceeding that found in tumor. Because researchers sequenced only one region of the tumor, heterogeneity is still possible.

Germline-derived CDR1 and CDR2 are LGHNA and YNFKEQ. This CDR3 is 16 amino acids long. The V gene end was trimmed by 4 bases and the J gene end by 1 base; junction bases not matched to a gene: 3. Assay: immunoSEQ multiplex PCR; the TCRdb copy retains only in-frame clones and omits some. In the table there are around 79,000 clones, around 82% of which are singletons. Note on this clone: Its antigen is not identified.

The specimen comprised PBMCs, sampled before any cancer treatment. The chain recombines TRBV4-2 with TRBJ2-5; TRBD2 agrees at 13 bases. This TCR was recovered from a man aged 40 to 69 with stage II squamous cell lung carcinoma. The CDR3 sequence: CASSPGLAGFQETQYF. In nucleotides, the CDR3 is TGTGCCAGCAGCCCGGGACTAGCGGGGTTCCAAGAGACCCAGTACTTC.